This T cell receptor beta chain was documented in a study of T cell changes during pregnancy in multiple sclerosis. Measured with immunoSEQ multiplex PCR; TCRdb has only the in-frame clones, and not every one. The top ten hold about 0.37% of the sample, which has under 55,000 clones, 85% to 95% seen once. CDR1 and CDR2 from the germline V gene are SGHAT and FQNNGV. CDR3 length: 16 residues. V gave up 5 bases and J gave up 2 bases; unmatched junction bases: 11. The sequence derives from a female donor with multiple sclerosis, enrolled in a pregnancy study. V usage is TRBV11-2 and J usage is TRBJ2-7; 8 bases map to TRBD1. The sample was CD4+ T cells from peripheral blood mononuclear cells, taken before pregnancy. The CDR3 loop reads CASSPLKGDRTYEQYF. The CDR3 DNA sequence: TGTGCCAGCAGCCCGCTAAAAGGGGACAGGACCTACGAGCAGTACTTC.